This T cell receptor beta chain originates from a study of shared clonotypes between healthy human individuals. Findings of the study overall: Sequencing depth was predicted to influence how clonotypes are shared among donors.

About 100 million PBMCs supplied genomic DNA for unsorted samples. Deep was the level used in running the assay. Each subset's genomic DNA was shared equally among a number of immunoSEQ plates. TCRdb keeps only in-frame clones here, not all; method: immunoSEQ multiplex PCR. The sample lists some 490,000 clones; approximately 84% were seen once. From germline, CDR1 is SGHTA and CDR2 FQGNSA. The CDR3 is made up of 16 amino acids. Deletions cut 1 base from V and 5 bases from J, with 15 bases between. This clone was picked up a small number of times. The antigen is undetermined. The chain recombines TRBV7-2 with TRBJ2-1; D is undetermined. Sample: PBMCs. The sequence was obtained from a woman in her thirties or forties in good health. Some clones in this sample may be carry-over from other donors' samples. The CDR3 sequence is CASSLVSTLGNNEQFF. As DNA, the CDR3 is TGTGCCAGCAGCTTAGTGAGTACGTTGGGGAACAATGAGCAGTTCTTC. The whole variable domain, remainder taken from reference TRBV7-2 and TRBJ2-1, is GAGVSQSPSNKVTEKGKDVELRCDPISGHTALYWYRQSLGQGLEFLIYFQGNSAPDKSGLPSDRFSAERTGGSVSTLTIQRTQQEDSAVYLCASSLVSTLGNNEQFFGPGTRLTVL.